The table lists the clone carrying this TCR beta chain with many counts. Its antigen is unidentified. TCRdb called the multiplex PCR reads again in MiXCR, with one record for every CDR3 protein. The sample lists approximately 47,000 distinct CDR3 sequences; roughly 23% were seen once. The sample comes from a study of breast tumors, draining lymph nodes, adjacent tissues. Notes on the study in general: Tumor T cell lymph node origin was a supported hypothesis, not proven. The data were judged consistent with most tumor T cells coming from lymph node and expanding in tumor. Tumor TCR diversity was below lymph nodes but above nontumor tissue. Tumor and nontumor repertoires were significantly more similar in luminal-like than in basal-like breast cancer.

Germline values: CDR1 ENHRY, CDR2 SYGVKD. V dropped 6 bases and J dropped 2; count of bases not matched to a gene: 5. This CDR3 contains 15 residues. Sequencing was performed on breast tumor tissue. This sequence was found in a female donor with breast cancer. Some clones in this sample may be carry-over from other donors' samples. The chain combines TRBV10-3 with TRBJ2-2; 8 bases match TRBD1. CDR3 loop: CAIRFGQGNTGELFF. DNA of the CDR3: TGTGCCATCAGATTTGGACAGGGCAACACCGGGGAGCTGTTTTTT.